This T cell receptor (beta chain) was sequenced in a study of OX40 agonist ivuxolimab in advanced cancers. About the research overall: The mean age was roughly 60 years, ranging from about 23 to 85, with around four fifths of participants male. In three patients, partial responses were observed, one with hepatocellular carcinoma and two with cutaneous melanoma.

Autoimmune disease history or systemic immunosuppression meant exclusion. CDR1 is SEHNR and CDR2 is FQNEAQ in the germline V gene (reference sequence). Trimming shortened V by 5 bases and J by 7 bases, and 14 bases separated the two germline ends. The CDR3 is 13 residues long. Sequencing used immunoSEQ multiplex PCR; TCRdb keeps in-frame clones, though not all of them. The sample shows nearly 80,000 clones, about 94% of them seen only once. The V gene is TRBV7-9, the J gene TRBJ1-1; D not certain. The source of this sequence is an adult with an advanced solid tumor such as melanoma, head and neck, liver or kidney cancer. Material: CD4+ or CD8+ T cells sorted from blood, obtained in a trial of the OX40 agonist ivuxolimab. The CDR3 DNA reads TGTGCCAGCAGCCCCCCAGAGGACCTTGAAGCTTTCTTT. This codes for CASSPPEDLEAFF.